The 8 T cell receptor beta chains listed next were all sequenced from one sample in a study of blood T cell repertoires in COVID-19. Generated by immunoSEQ multiplex PCR, the TCRdb table keeps only in-frame clones and is missing some. The table lists around 260,000 clones, roughly 86% of them singletons, with 3.6% in the top ten. Sequenced: peripheral blood. The receptors here all came from a man aged 18 to 29 with active or convalescent COVID-19.

The CDR3 sequence: CASSDGESYGYTF. CDR3 DNA sequence: TGTGCCAGCAGTGACGGGGAAAGCTATGGCTACACCTTC. The gene calls are TRBV2 and TRBJ1-2; D uncertain. Per the germline V gene, CDR1 is SNHLY and CDR2 is FYNNEI. The CDR3 contains 13 residues. V was trimmed by 3 bases and J by 4 bases, leaving 9 bases between them.

The CDR3 nucleotides are TGTGCCAGCAGCACGGACAGGGCGCCGACGAGCTCCTACGAGCAGTACTTC. Translated, it gives CASSTDRAPTSSYEQYF. V usage is TRBV21-1 and J usage is TRBJ2-7; the table's D gene call, TRBD1, was not cross checked with the DNA. TRBV21-1 is assigned pseudogene status. The CDR3 sequence is 17 residues long.

The chain employs TRBV18 and TRBJ1-3; no firm D call. Trimming shortened V by 7 bases and J by 4 bases, and 5 bases separated the two germline ends. The CDR3 sequence is 11 residues long. CDR1 KGHSH and CDR2 LQKENI come from the germline V gene. CDR3 protein: CASLLGNTIYF. DNA of the CDR3: TGTGCCAGCTTACTAGGAAACACCATATATTTT. Supplemented by reference TRBV18 and TRBJ1-3, the full variable domain reads NAGVMQNPRHLVRRRGQEARLRCSPMKGHSHVYWYRQLPEEGLKFMVYLQKENIIDESGMPKERFSAEFPKEGPSILRIQQVVRGDSAAYFCASLLGNTIYFGEGSWLTVV.

The V gene is TRBV29-1, the J gene TRBJ2-1, with 10 bases identical to TRBD2. Germline CDR1 and CDR2: SQVTM and ANQGSEA. Losses at the gene ends were 3 bases for V and 8 bases for J; bases not matched to a gene: 4. The CDR3 contains 13 residues. CDR3 bases: TGCAGCGTTGATCTAGCGGGAGAGTATGAGCAGTTCTTC. It specifies CSVDLAGEYEQFF.

This chain uses TRBV2 with TRBJ1-2; TRBD1 matches 8 bases. V lost 6 bases to trimming and J lost 5 bases; unmatched junction nucleotides: 14. The CDR3 has 16 amino acids. Looked up from germline, CDR1 is SNHLY and CDR2 is FYNNEI. The CDR3 DNA reads TGTGCCAGCAGGAAAAGGTCAGGGGGCGCAGGTTATGGCTACACCTTC. It codes for CASRKRSGGAGYGYTF. Using reference TRBV2 and TRBJ1-2 for the parts outside the CDR3, the full variable domain is EPEVTQTPSHQVTQMGQEVILRCVPISNHLYFYWYRQILGQKVEFLVSFYNNEISEKSEIFDDQFSVERPDGSNFTLKIRSTKLEDSAMYFCASRKRSGGAGYGYTFGSGTRLTVV.

This chain joins TRBV7-9 and TRBJ2-3; weak D call: TRBD2 (7 bases). Trimming removed 1 base at V and 6 bases at J, with 14 bases between. From germline, CDR1 is SEHNR and CDR2 FQNEAQ (reference sequence). This CDR3 is built from 15 residues. The CDR3 sequence: CASSLGYGGRDTQYF. The CDR3 nucleotides read TGTGCCAGCAGCTTAGGGTACGGGGGGCGGGATACGCAGTATTTT. Full variable domain (missing parts from reference TRBV7-9 and TRBJ2-3): DTGVSQNPRHKITKRGQNVTFRCDPISEHNRLYWYRQTLGQGPEFLTYFQNEAQLEKSRLLSDRFSAERPKGSFSTLEIQRTEQGDSAMYLCASSLGYGGRDTQYFGPGTRLTVL.

The J gene is TRBJ1-2, the V gene TRBV2, with no clear D. Trimming stripped 4 bases from V and 5 bases from J, with 11 bases between. The CDR3 extends over 13 amino acids. Germline V gives CDR1 SNHLY, CDR2 FYNNEI. In nucleotides, the CDR3 is TGTGCCAGCAGTGGGGAGCGAGGATATGGCTACACCTTC. Amino acids: CASSGERGYGYTF.

The chain combines TRBV9 with TRBJ2-3; weak D call: TRBD2 (5 bases). CDR1 and CDR2 from the germline V gene are SGDLS and YYNGEE. CDR3 size: 15 residues. Trimming shortened V by 0 bases and J by 5 bases, and 13 bases separated the two germline ends. DNA of the CDR3: TGTGCCAGCAGCGTAGATATAGCCGGGAAAGATACGCAGTATTTT. Translating gives CASSVDIAGKDTQYF.